This T cell receptor (beta chain) stems from a study of blood T cell repertoires in COVID-19. TCRdb's copy holds only in-frame clones and misses some; the assay was immunoSEQ multiplex PCR. The repertoire consists of roughly 380,000 clones, with around nine tenths occurring once and the leading ten covering roughly 1.6%. This CDR3 region has 13 residues. The V gene end was trimmed by 2 bases and the J gene end by 7 bases; junction bases not matched to a gene: 5. Germline lookup yields CDR1 GTSNPN and CDR2 SVGIG (reference sequence). The receptor's source is a woman aged 40 to 50 with COVID-19, enrolled during active disease. Sequenced material: peripheral blood. The V and J genes are TRBV30 and TRBJ2-1, with 7 positions matching TRBD2. Here the CDR3 DNA reads TGTGCCTGGAGTATTTGGGGGGGGAATGAGCAGTTCTTC. This gives the protein CAWSIWGGNEQFF.